The clone carrying this T cell receptor beta chain was counted ten times or more. The data stem from a study of blood T cell repertoires in COVID-19. One Seattle source followed patients from active infection through their disease course. Generated by immunoSEQ multiplex PCR, the TCRdb table keeps only in-frame clones and is missing some. The repertoire has about 160,000 clones, about 90% of them found once; the top ten carry more than 4.5%. This CDR3 has 15 amino acids. Germline V CDR1 and CDR2: MGHRA, YSYEKL. Deletions cut 2 bases from V and 3 bases from J, with 14 bases between. This receptor was obtained from a man aged 30-40 years with COVID-19, enrolled during active disease. Sequenced: peripheral blood. This chain joins TRBV4-1 and TRBJ2-7; D may be TRBD2 (6 bases). The CDR3 DNA reads as TGCGCCAGCAGCCAAATTGGGGGGACTGGCTACGAGCAGTACTTC. Translated: CASSQIGGTGYEQYF.